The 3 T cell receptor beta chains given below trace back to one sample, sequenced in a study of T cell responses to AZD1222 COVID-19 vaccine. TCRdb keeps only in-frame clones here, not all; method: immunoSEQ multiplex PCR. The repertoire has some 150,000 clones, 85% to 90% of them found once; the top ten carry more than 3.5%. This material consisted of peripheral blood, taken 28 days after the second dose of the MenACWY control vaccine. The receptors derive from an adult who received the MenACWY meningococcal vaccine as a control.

The CDR3: CASSHTSGRAYEQYF. CDR3 sequence (DNA): TGTGCCAGCAGCCATACTAGCGGGAGAGCATACGAGCAGTACTTC. The V call is TRBV14, the J call TRBJ2-7; TRBD2 matches at 11 bases. The V and J ends lost 3 bases and 4 bases, in that order; junction bases with no gene match: 5. CDR1 is SGHDN, CDR2 FVKESK, per germline. This CDR3 comprises 15 residues. The full variable domain, in which reference TRBV14 and TRBJ2-7 provide the parts outside the CDR3, is EAGVTQFPSHSVIEKGQTVTLRCDPISGHDNLYWYRRVMGKEIKFLLHFVKESKQDESGMPNNRFLAERTGGTYSTLKVQPAELEDSGVYFCASSHTSGRAYEQYFGPGTRLTVT.

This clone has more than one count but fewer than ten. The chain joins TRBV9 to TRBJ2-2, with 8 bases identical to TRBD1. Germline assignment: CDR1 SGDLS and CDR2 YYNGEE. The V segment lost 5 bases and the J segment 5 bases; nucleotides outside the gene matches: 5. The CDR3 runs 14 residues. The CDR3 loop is CASSEQGGTGELFF. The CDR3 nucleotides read TGTGCCAGCAGTGAACAGGGGGGAACCGGGGAGCTGTTTTTT.

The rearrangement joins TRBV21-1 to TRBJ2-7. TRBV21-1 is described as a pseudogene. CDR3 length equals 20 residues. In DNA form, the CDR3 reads TGTGCCAGCAGCAAAGCCACCCTCCGGGACCGCGTCTTCCAGTTGTACGAGCAGTACTTC. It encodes CASSKATLRDRVFQLYEQYF.